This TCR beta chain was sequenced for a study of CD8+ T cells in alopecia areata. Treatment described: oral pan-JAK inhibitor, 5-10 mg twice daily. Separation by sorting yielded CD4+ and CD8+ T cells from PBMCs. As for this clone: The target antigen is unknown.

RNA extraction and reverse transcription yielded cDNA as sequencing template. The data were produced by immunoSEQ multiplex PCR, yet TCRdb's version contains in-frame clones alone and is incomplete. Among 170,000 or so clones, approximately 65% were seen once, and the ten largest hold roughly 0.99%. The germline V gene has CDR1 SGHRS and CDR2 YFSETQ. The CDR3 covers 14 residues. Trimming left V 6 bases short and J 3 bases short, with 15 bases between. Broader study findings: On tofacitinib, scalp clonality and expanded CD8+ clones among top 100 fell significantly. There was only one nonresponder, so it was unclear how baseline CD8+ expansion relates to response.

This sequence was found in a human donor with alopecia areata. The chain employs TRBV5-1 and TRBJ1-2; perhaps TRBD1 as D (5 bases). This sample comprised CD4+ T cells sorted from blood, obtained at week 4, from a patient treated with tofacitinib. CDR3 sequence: CASIVSPGDYGYTF. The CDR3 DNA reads TGCGCCAGCATCGTTTCCCCGGGGGACTATGGCTACACCTTC.